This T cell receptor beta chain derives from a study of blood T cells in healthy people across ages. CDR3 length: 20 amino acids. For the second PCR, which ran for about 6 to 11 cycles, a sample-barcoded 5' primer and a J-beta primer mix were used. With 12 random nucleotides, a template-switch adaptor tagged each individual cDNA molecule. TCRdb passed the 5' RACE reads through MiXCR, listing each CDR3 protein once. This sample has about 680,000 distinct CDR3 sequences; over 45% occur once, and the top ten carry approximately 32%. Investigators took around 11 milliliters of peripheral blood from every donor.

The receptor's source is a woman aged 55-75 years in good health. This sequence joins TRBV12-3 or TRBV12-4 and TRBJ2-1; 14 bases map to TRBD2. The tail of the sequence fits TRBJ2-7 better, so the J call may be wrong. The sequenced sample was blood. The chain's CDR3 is CASSPRTSGRTRFSYNEQYF. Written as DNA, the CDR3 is TGTGCCAGCAGTCCCCGGACTAGCGGGAGGACTCGCTTCTCCTACAATGAGCAGTACTTC.